The source of this T cell receptor beta chain is a study of monozygotic twins with inflammatory bowel disease (dated by TCRdb to between 2018 and 2021). About the study as a whole: A total of approximately 28 monozygotic twin pairs were included in the full study, comprising nine German pairs (four IBD-concordant, five IBD-discordant) and 19 IBD-discordant Danish pairs. The search for disease-associated traits relied mainly on comparing, within discordant pairs, IBD patients with their genetically identical healthy co-twins. Each individual had, on average, about 151 000 unique TCRalpha sequences and 181 000 unique TCRbeta sequences available for analysis.

As to this clonotype: The antigen this receptor binds is unknown.

The library was built by means of 5' RACE. Each TCR library was prepared from about 3.5 ug of total RNA. For each sample, cDNA synthesis was carried out in eight separate reactions using SMARTScribe reverse transcriptase. Unique molecular identifiers containing a 6-nucleotide sample barcode were introduced through template switching during cDNA synthesis. TCRalpha and TCRbeta cDNA was amplified in two nested PCRs of roughly 17 and 9 cycles, and bead purification was carried out after each PCR. Before amplification, the cDNA was both treated with uracil DNA-glycosylase and purified with the QIAquick PCR purification kit. The second PCR was the step at which Illumina TruSeq-compatible adapters and sample-specific barcodes were added. TapeStation and Qubit were used to check library quality and concentration, and 4 to 6.5 ng of each library went into the pool. Sequencing of pooled libraries was carried out on an Illumina HiSeq2500 single-index Rapid Run using 2 x 100 bp reads and custom sequencing primers. The original methods were these. PCR and sequencing errors were corrected by UMI-based consensus assembly using MiGEC version 1.2.6. V(D)J alignment, clonotype assembly and CDR3 extraction were performed with MiXCR version 2.1.1. Gene usage, clonotype sharing and MAIT/NKT TCR abundance were normalised by analysing the top 1000, 10 000 and 20 000 clonotypes per sample. After downsampling to 27 000 UMIs, diversity was calculated as the inverse Simpson index using the vegan R package. Paired Mann-Whitney U tests were applied to discordant twin pairs, and Benjamini-Hochberg correction was used for multiple testing. TCRdb reprocessed the public reads and reports one entry per CDR3 protein sequence, without DNA. For this entry, the V and J calls and clone size follow TCRdb and not the study's own pipeline. The sample table holds around 450,000 distinct CDR3 sequences. The ten largest make up 2.4% of the sample.

From its cysteine to its phenylalanine, the CDR3 spans 15 amino acids. The nucleotide record is missing. CDR1 and CDR2 were assigned from the germline V gene (reference sequence) as MNHEY and SMNVEV. A roughly 2.5 ml peripheral blood sample was drawn into PAXgene tubes per donor and stored at -80°C. Total RNA was isolated from whole blood with the PAXgene blood miRNA kit on an automated QIAcube, without T cell sorting. Peripheral blood from monozygotic twin pairs concordant or discordant for inflammatory bowel disease was subjected to deep TCRalpha and TCRbeta repertoire profiling with unique molecular barcoding. Smoking habits were recorded for all twin pairs, with individuals classified as current, former or never smokers. Broad study findings and their caveats: Compared with healthy twins, IBD patients shared fewer clonotypes with other individuals, and the difference was most pronounced in patients with signs of disease activity. Different T cell subtypes could not be distinguished in the analysis. Differing immunosuppressive treatments among patients may have added background noise and inter-individual variability to the repertoires. Repertoire similarity did not differ between concordant and discordant twins, which could be due to limited statistical power. A decrease in TCRbeta repertoire diversity, as measured by inverse Simpson index, was observed in IBD patients compared with their healthy co-twins. No single strong signal or clonotype linked to IBD turned up in the results, so the idea that one exists was not supported.

The sequence is built from TRBV27 and TRBJ2-1; TCRdb designates TRBD1, a call that cannot be tested without DNA. The clonotype originates from a human donor with ulcerative colitis or Crohn's disease, or a healthy co-twin of an affected twin (not recorded which). Material for sequencing was blood. The CDR3 protein is CASSYAGPQNNEQFF.